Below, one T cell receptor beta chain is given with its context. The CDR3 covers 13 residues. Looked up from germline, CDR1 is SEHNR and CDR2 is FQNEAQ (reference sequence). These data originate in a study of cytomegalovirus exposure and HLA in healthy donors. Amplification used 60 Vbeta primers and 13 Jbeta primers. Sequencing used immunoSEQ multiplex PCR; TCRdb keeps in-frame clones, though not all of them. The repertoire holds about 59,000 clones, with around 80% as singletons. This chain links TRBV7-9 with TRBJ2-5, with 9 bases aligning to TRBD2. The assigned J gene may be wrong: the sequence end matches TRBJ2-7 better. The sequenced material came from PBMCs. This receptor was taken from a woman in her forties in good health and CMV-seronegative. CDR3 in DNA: TGTGCCAGCGCCTTAGCGGGAGATGGCGAGCAGTACTTC. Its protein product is CASALAGDGEQYF.